The entry below describes one T cell receptor beta chain. The antigen remains undetermined. The record originates from a study of T cells in Graves' hyperthyroidism and ophthalmopathy. V was pared by 0 bases and J by 8 bases, with 4 bases of the junction left unmatched. CDR3 length: 15 residues. The V gene's germline CDR1 is DFQATT and CDR2 SNEGSKA (reference sequence). Amplification of TCR beta CDR3 regions used RNA as the template. TCR CDR3 underwent first-round RT-PCR with the HTBI primer set. TCRdb analysed the multiplex PCR reads with MiXCR anew, one entry per CDR3 protein. The data contain hundreds of thousands of distinct CDR3 sequences, approximately 15% of them singletons. Each ophthalmopathy patient scored at least 3 on the Clinical Activity Score and at least 4 on NOSPECS grade, with duration under 3 months. Roughly 10 ml of fresh peripheral blood supplied the PBMCs. Overall study findings and caveats: Ophthalmopathy, which appeared later, was predicted by the model a median around 6.9 months before onset.

The sequencing sample was made of blood. The chain has TRBV20-1 and TRBJ2-1; 13 nucleotides agree with TRBD2. This TCR was sampled from a woman aged 40 to 50 with Graves' ophthalmopathy. The CDR3 DNA is TGCAGTGCTAGAGATCAACTAGCGGGAGGGGATGAGCAGTTCTTC. Residues: CSARDQLAGGDEQFF.